The subject of this entry is one T cell receptor beta chain. This record comes from a study of T cell changes during pregnancy in multiple sclerosis. TCRdb's table, derived via immunoSEQ multiplex PCR, lists solely in-frame clones and lacks some. The top ten clones hold about an eighth of a sample with about 40,000 clones, under 95% of them seen once. CDR1 SGHVS and CDR2 FNYEAQ come from the germline V gene. The length of the CDR3 is 20 residues. The junction had 19 bases not matched to a gene; V was cut back by 4 bases and J by 7 bases. This clonotype originated in a female donor with multiple sclerosis, enrolled in a pregnancy study. The chain employs TRBV7-6 and TRBJ2-1, with 13 bases that match TRBD2. This material consisted of CD8+ T cells from peripheral blood mononuclear cells, taken in the first trimester of pregnancy. The CDR3 is CASSSPVTSGGEIIVNEQFF. DNA of the CDR3: TGTGCCAGCAGCTCCCCTGTAACTAGCGGGGGGGAAATCATAGTAAATGAGCAGTTCTTC.